These T cell receptor beta chains were read from a single sample in a study of identical twins. Using its own MiXCR run on the 5' RACE reads, TCRdb lists one record per CDR3 protein. Here the sample spans 200,000 or so distinct CDR3 sequences, less than 20% being singletons. Another study also made use of these data, one on T cells expressing NK-cell markers.

Sequenced input: CD8+ T cells sorted from blood. The receptors were gathered from a woman aged 18 to 35 in good health. Each CDR3 is given with its conserved first and last residue. The D gene is left open where the match is weak. A row's size may be missing; if present it is once, few, many or a size class.

14 . . TRBJ2-3 TRBV10-2 CASNPRGRGDTQYF TGCGCCAGCAACCCGCGGGGGCGAGGAGATACGCAGTATTTT
15 TRBD2 . TRBJ2-1 TRBV4-1 CASSQVRTSGNEQFF TGCGCCAGCAGCCAAGTGAGAACTAGCGGAAATGAGCAGTTCTTC
16 . . TRBJ2-1 TRBV4-3 CASSQERSERYNEQFF TGCGCCAGCAGCCAAGAAAGATCGGAGAGGTACAATGAGCAGTTCTTC
14 . few TRBJ1-1 TRBV12-3/TRBV12-4 CASSLEPRGTEAFF TGTGCCAGCAGTTTAGAACCCAGGGGCACTGAAGCTTTCTTT
12 TRBD1 . TRBJ1-2 TRBV12-3/TRBV12-4 CASSHDRGGYTF TGTGCCAGCAGCCACGACAGGGGTGGCTACACCTTC
14 . . TRBJ1-3 TRBV12-3/TRBV12-4 CASSSDYGGNTIYF TGTGCCAGCAGTTCGGACTACGGGGGAAACACCATATATTTT
13 TRBD1 . TRBJ1-2 TRBV7-9 CASSSSDREGYTF TGTGCCAGCAGCTCATCGGACAGGGAGGGCTACACCTTC
14 TRBD1 few TRBJ1-1 TRBV5-4 CASSTGQGLPEAFF TGTGCCAGCAGCACCGGACAGGGTCTGCCTGAAGCTTTCTTT
14 . . TRBJ2-3 TRBV14 CASSQVYPGVTQYF TGTGCCAGCAGCCAAGTGTATCCAGGGGTCACGCAGTATTTT
14 TRBD1 . TRBJ2-5 TRBV11-3 CASSLVTGGETQYF TGTGCCAGCAGCTTAGTAACAGGGGGGGAGACCCAGTACTTC
13 . . TRBJ2-7 TRBV7-9 CAISSGVSYEQYF TGTGCCATCTCGTCCGGGGTCTCCTACGAGCAGTACTTC
14 . . TRBJ2-6 TRBV29-1 CSVAESSGANVLTF TGCAGCGTTGCCGAGAGCTCTGGGGCCAACGTCCTGACTTTC
14 . . TRBJ1-6 TRBV4-3 CASSRRPLDSPLHF TGCGCCAGCAGCCGCCGGCCCTTGGATTCACCCCTCCACTTT
16 . . TRBJ1-4 TRBV2 CASSRSREGSGEKLFF TGTGCCAGCAGTCGGTCAAGGGAAGGTTCAGGTGAAAAACTGTTTTTT
12 . . TRBJ1-2 TRBV12-3/TRBV12-4 CASSLGQGSYTF TGTGCCAGCAGTTTGGGTCAGGGAAGCTACACCTTC
16 . few TRBJ2-1 TRBV12-5 CASGLVLGTSPNEQFF TGTGCTAGTGGTTTGGTACTAGGAACCTCCCCCAATGAGCAGTTCTTC